This TCR beta chain was found in a study of monozygotic twins with inflammatory bowel disease. TCRdb re-called the 5' RACE reads, yielding one record per CDR3 amino acid sequence without DNA. The listing contains fewer than 400,000 distinct CDR3 sequences. The authors drew more than 2 ml of blood from each donor. The CDR3 runs 15 residues. CDR1 WSHSY and CDR2 SAAADI come from the germline V gene. The sequenced sample was blood. This TCR came from a human donor with ulcerative colitis or Crohn's disease, or a healthy co-twin of an affected twin (not recorded which). The J gene is TRBJ2-3, the V gene TRBV10-2; TCRdb proposes TRBD2, but this gene call is untestable without DNA. CDR3 amino acids: CASSDPAGFTDTQYF.